Each of the 31 T cell receptor beta chains below was sequenced from the same sample in a study of shared clonotypes between healthy human individuals. Libraries were prepared by immunoSEQ multiplex PCR; TCRdb keeps only in-frame clonotypes and omits some of them. The table shows around 510,000 clones, with 95% to 96% occurring only once. Material for sequencing was naive CD4+ T cells sorted from blood. Subset meaning: CD45RA+ positively selected. These receptors were obtained from a woman in her 30s in good health.

The CDR3 nucleotides read TGTGCCATCAGTGTGGAGAACACTGAAGCTTTCTTT. This gives the protein CAISVENTEAFF. The genes are TRBV10-3 and TRBJ1-1, with D uncertain. Trimming shortened V by 4 bases and J by 1 base, and 4 bases separated the two germline ends. This CDR3 is 12 amino acids long. Germline CDR1 ENHRY, CDR2 SYGVKD.

This rearrangement joins TRBV28 to TRBJ2-1, with D maybe TRBD2 (6 bases). V was shortened by 7 bases and J by 10 bases, with 17 bases between the two germline ends. Per germline, CDR1 MDHEN and CDR2 SYDVKM. The CDR3 consists of 13 residues. As DNA, the CDR3 is TGTGCCAGCACCCCTCGGGGGACGCGGGAGCAGTTCTTC. Protein sequence: CASTPRGTREQFF.

This clone was recorded only once. J is TRBJ2-7 and V is TRBV2, with D possibly being TRBD1 or TRBD2 (5 bases each). CDR3 length: 15 residues. Germline values: CDR1 SNHLY, CDR2 FYNNEI. V lost 7 bases to trimming and J lost 2 bases, with 18 bases between them. The DNA for the CDR3 is TGTGCCAGCACTCCTCGGGGACGGAAAACCTACGAGCAGTACTTC. This gives the protein CASTPRGRKTYEQYF.

This clone has a single count. Distinct nucleotide sequences in the sample also encode this CDR3. This chain joins TRBV5-1 and TRBJ1-2; D is uncertain. In germline, CDR1 is SGHRS, CDR2 YFSETQ. Between the trimmed V and J ends, which lost 5 bases and 1 base, there was a span of 9 bases. CDR3 length: 13 amino acids. The CDR3, as DNA: TGCGCCAGCAGTCTGGACGGTAACTATGGCTACACCTTC. Protein sequence: CASSLDGNYGYTF.

The V and J genes are TRBV27 and TRBJ1-1; a possible D gene is TRBD1 (5 bases). CDR1 and CDR2 (germline): MNHEY, SMNVEV (reference sequence). This CDR3 comprises 17 residues. The V end lost 5 bases, the J end lost 4 bases, and 23 bases lay between the germline ends. The chain's CDR3 is CASSPLGPAIWATEAFF. CDR3 DNA: TGTGCCAGCAGTCCCTTGGGGCCAGCAATCTGGGCCACTGAAGCTTTCTTT.

The rearrangement links TRBV11-2 to TRBJ2-3; 8 bases match TRBD2. The length of the CDR3 is 19 residues. Losses at the gene ends were 4 bases for V and 1 base for J; bases not matched to a gene: 16. Germline CDR1 is SGHAT and CDR2 is FQNNGV. The CDR3 coding sequence is TGTGCCAGCAGCTCGACACCAGCGGGGGCTAATGTGGGCACAGATACGCAGTATTTT. It translates to CASSSTPAGANVGTDTQYF. Together with reference TRBV11-2 and TRBJ2-3, the CDR3 gives the full variable domain: EAGVAQSPRYKIIEKRQSVAFWCNPISGHATLYWYQQILGQGPKLLIQFQNNGVVDDSQLPKDRFSAERLKGVDSTLKIQPAKLEDSAVYLCASSSTPAGANVGTDTQYFGPGTRLTVL.

This clone was counted once. The chain employs TRBV18 and TRBJ2-3, with 10 positions matching TRBD1. Germline V lookup: CDR1 KGHSH, CDR2 LQKENI. Unmatched junction bases numbered 8, after V lost 9 bases and J lost 2 bases. The CDR3 has 15 amino acids. The CDR3 bases are TGTGCCAGAGCCAGACAGGGGGCTTTCACAGATACGCAGTATTTT. This encodes CARARQGAFTDTQYF.

This chain uses TRBV5-1 with TRBJ2-7; 7 nucleotides line up with TRBD2. CDR3 size: 15 residues. V lost 4 bases, J lost 0 bases, and 7 bases stayed unmatched. Germline-derived CDR1 and CDR2 are SGHRS and YFSETQ. Here the CDR3 reads CASSLLGGISYEQYF. The DNA of the CDR3 is TGCGCCAGCAGCCTGTTGGGAGGGATCTCCTACGAGCAGTACTTC.

This clone showed up just once. The chain joins TRBV19 to TRBJ1-1; D is uncertain. Looked up from germline, CDR1 is LNHDA and CDR2 is SQIVND (reference sequence). The CDR3 loop spans 14 amino acids. The germline V and J ends were trimmed by 3 bases and 1 base, with 9 bases remaining between them. The CDR3 protein is CASSIREPNTEAFF. The CDR3 bases are TGTGCCAGTAGTATTAGGGAACCGAACACTGAAGCTTTCTTT. Full variable domain (remainder filled in from reference TRBV19 and TRBJ1-1): DGGITQSPKYLFRKEGQNVTLSCEQNLNHDAMYWYRQDPGQGLRLIYYSQIVNDFQKGDIAEGYSVSREKKESFPLTVTSAQKNPTAFYLCASSIREPNTEAFFGQGTRLTVV.

The chain carries TRBV5-1 and TRBJ1-2; tentative D call: TRBD1 (5 bases). The CDR3 loop spans 16 amino acids. Trimming took 1 base from V and 8 from J, leaving 21 bases between them. Germline V lookup: CDR1 SGHRS, CDR2 YFSETQ. CDR3: CASSLKTGGLTIGYTF. The CDR3 DNA follows: TGCGCCAGCAGCTTGAAAACAGGCGGCCTTACTATCGGCTACACCTTC.

The CDR3 here is CASSILAGGPYEQYF. In nucleotides, the CDR3 is TGTGCCAGCAGCATACTAGCGGGAGGGCCCTACGAGCAGTACTTC. The V call is TRBV28, the J call TRBJ2-7; 13 bases are a match to TRBD2. J was trimmed by 2 bases and V by 6 bases; bases with no gene match: 4. This CDR3 is built from 15 residues. CDR1 MDHEN and CDR2 SYDVKM come from the germline V gene.

This chain joins TRBV19 and TRBJ2-7; D is ambiguous. The V end was cut by 0 bases, the J end by 6 bases, with 15 bases between. The germline V gene has CDR1 LNHDA and CDR2 SQIVND (reference sequence). This CDR3 is built from 15 residues. CDR3 DNA: TGTGCCAGTAGTATAGATCATGCGACGGAACTCGAGCAGTACTTC. As protein: CASSIDHATELEQYF.

To note about this clone: This CDR3 is also generated by other DNA sequences in the sample. This chain links TRBV18 with TRBJ1-1, with 8 bases fitting TRBD1. CDR1 and CDR2 (germline): KGHSH, LQKENI. This CDR3 has 14 residues. The ends lost 6 bases at V and 0 bases at J; junction bases unmatched: 3. In nucleotides, the CDR3 is TGTGCCAGCTCCCCGGACAGGGTGAACACTGAAGCTTTCTTT. Translation gives CASSPDRVNTEAFF.

CDR3 nucleotide sequence: TGTGCCAGCAGCCCGGGGGCTAGCGGGAGTAGCTACGAGCAGTACTTC. Its protein is CASSPGASGSSYEQYF. The chain links TRBV5-4 to TRBJ2-7, with 10 bases aligning to TRBD2. Germline V gene data show CDR1 as SGHNT and CDR2 as YYREEE (reference sequence). J lost 3 bases, V lost 4 bases, and 10 bases had no gene match. The CDR3 runs 16 residues. Supplemented by reference TRBV5-4 and TRBJ2-7, the full variable domain reads ETGVTQSPTHLIKTRGQQVTLRCSSQSGHNTVSWYQQALGQGPQFIFQYYREEENGRGNFPPRFSGLQFPNYSSELNVNALELDDSALYLCASSPGASGSSYEQYFGPGTRLTVT.

This sequence joins TRBV25-1 and TRBJ1-3, with a weak D call TRBD1 (5 bases). Looked up from germline, CDR1 is MGHDK and CDR2 is SYGVNS. Trimming removed 3 bases from V and 1 base from J, with 13 bases in between. CDR3 length: 16 amino acids. CDR3 amino acids: CASSDRTPGSGNTIYF. The CDR3 DNA sequence: TGTGCCAGCAGTGACCGGACACCTGGTTCTGGAAACACCATATATTTT.

The V and J genes are TRBV28 and TRBJ1-5; weak D call: TRBD1 (5 bases). This CDR3 is built from 14 residues. Germline CDR1 is MDHEN and CDR2 is SYDVKM. V lost 2 bases and J lost 6, with 11 bases in between. The CDR3 is CASSLGRGGQPQHF. The CDR3, as DNA: TGTGCCAGCAGTTTAGGGAGGGGAGGTCAGCCCCAGCATTTT. The full variable domain, in which reference TRBV28 and TRBJ1-5 provide the parts outside the CDR3, is DVKVTQSSRYLVKRTGEKVFLECVQDMDHENMFWYRQDPGLGLRLIYFSYDVKMKEKGDIPEGYSVSREKKERFSLILESASTNQTSMYLCASSLGRGGQPQHFGDGTRLSIL.

This rearrangement joins TRBV28 to TRBJ2-5; 8 bases align to TRBD1. The J call may be faulty, since TRBJ2-7 better matches the DNA end. CDR1 is MDHEN, CDR2 SYDVKM, per germline. The length of the CDR3 is 15 residues. For the CDR3, the DNA is TGTGCCTGGGCGAAGGTCGGACAGGGTTCCTACGAGCAGTACTTC. It translates to CAWAKVGQGSYEQYF.

The gene calls are TRBV27 and TRBJ2-7, with 14 nucleotides matching TRBD2. The CDR3 length is 19 residues. The ends lost 0 bases at V and 2 bases at J; junction bases unmatched: 9. The germline CDR1 and CDR2 sequences are MNHEY and SMNVEV (reference sequence). In nucleotides, the CDR3 is TGTGCCAGCAGTTTATCCCCAGGACTAGCGGGAGGCCTACCCTACGAGCAGTACTTC. Its protein is CASSLSPGLAGGLPYEQYF.

The rearrangement uses TRBV4-1 and TRBJ2-7, with 9 bases fitting TRBD1. Germline CDR1 MGHRA, CDR2 YSYEKL. Unmatched junction bases numbered 4, after V lost 2 bases and J lost 2 bases. This CDR3 has 15 residues. The CDR3 protein is CASSQTGQGTYEQYF. The CDR3 nucleotides read TGCGCCAGCAGCCAAACGGGACAGGGAACCTACGAGCAGTACTTC.

This chain links TRBV2 with TRBJ1-1, with 7 bases aligning to TRBD1. CDR1 SNHLY and CDR2 FYNNEI come from the germline V gene. J was trimmed by 8 bases and V by 6 bases; bases with no gene match: 6. The CDR3 loop spans 12 amino acids. CDR3: CASRAGQKEAFF. The CDR3 DNA is TGTGCCAGCAGAGCGGGACAGAAGGAAGCTTTCTTT.

The J gene is TRBJ2-7, the V gene TRBV5-1; TRBD2 agrees at 11 bases. The CDR3 runs 18 residues. The ends lost 5 bases at V and 2 bases at J; junction bases unmatched: 15. Germline-derived CDR1 and CDR2 are SGHRS and YFSETQ. The CDR3 is CASRFTSGRKIGPYEQYF. CDR3 DNA sequence: TGCGCCAGCAGGTTTACTAGCGGGAGAAAGATTGGCCCCTACGAGCAGTACTTC. Filled out from reference TRBV5-1 and TRBJ2-7, the complete variable domain reads KAGVTQTPRYLIKTRGQQVTLSCSPISGHRSVSWYQQTPGQGLQFLFEYFSETQRNKGNFPGRFSGRQFSNSRSEMNVSTLELGDSALYLCASRFTSGRKIGPYEQYFGPGTRLTVT.

J is TRBJ1-2 and V is TRBV28; 7 bases map to TRBD1. The CDR3 has 15 residues. Germline values: CDR1 MDHEN, CDR2 SYDVKM. Germline trimming cut 4 bases from V and 7 bases from J; bases unmatched to any gene: 12. CDR3 residues: CASSSRTGGVSGYTF. Written as DNA, the CDR3 is TGTGCCAGCAGTTCCCGGACAGGAGGCGTTAGTGGCTACACCTTC.

In regard to this clone: Relative to the germline gene, one junction end is altered; a read error may explain this. The chain recombines TRBV27 with TRBJ2-7; 16 bases map to TRBD2. CDR3 size: 17 residues. The germline V gene encodes CDR1 MNHEY and CDR2 SMNVEV (reference sequence). In DNA form, the CDR3 reads TGTGCCAGCAGTCAGGGACTAGCGGGAGGGCCTTCCTCCGAGCAGTACTTC. It codes for CASSQGLAGGPSSEQYF.

The chain combines TRBV10-3 with TRBJ2-5; TRBD1 matches at 8 bases. The J call may be faulty, since TRBJ2-7 better matches the DNA end. Germline CDR1 reads ENHRY; CDR2 reads SYGVKD. The CDR3 length is 13 residues. The CDR3 DNA follows: TGTGCCATCAGGGGGGACAGGCTCTCCGAGCAGTACTTC. This sequence encodes CAIRGDRLSEQYF.

The chain combines TRBV19 with TRBJ2-2; TRBD1 aligns across 9 bases. Per the germline V gene, CDR1 is LNHDA and CDR2 is SQIVND (reference sequence). The length of the CDR3 is 15 residues. V lost 4 bases and J lost 6; bases outside the gene matches: 6. The CDR3 DNA reads as TGTGCCAGTAGTACAGACAGGGGGATAGCCGGGGAGCTGTTTTTT. Its translation is CASSTDRGIAGELFF.

The gene calls are TRBV6-1 and TRBJ2-2, with TRBD2 matching over 7 bases. Trimming at V came to 6 bases and at J to 1 base, leaving 5 bases not matched to a gene. CDR3 length equals 15 residues. Germline assignment: CDR1 MNHNS and CDR2 SASEGT. CDR3 sequence: CASRVSGMNTGELFF. CDR3 nucleotide sequence: TGTGCCAGCAGAGTAAGCGGGATGAACACCGGGGAGCTGTTTTTT.

This clone was counted a single time. The rearrangement joins TRBV21-1 to TRBJ1-2. TRBV21-1 is given as a pseudogene. CDR3 length equals 12 residues. The CDR3: CASSRPPYGYTF. The DNA for the CDR3 is TGTGCCAGCAGCAGACCCCCGTATGGCTACACCTTC.

V is TRBV28 and J is TRBJ2-7; TRBD2 agrees at 7 bases. The V and J ends lost 5 bases and 2 bases, in that order; junction bases with no gene match: 18. The germline CDR1 and CDR2 sequences are MDHEN and SYDVKM. There are 18 residues in the CDR3. CDR3 sequence reads: CASSLWGGTGSKTYEQYF. CDR3 DNA: TGTGCCAGCAGTCTTTGGGGGGGTACAGGATCCAAAACCTACGAGCAGTACTTC.

This rearrangement joins TRBV27 to TRBJ2-2; 10 bases are a match to TRBD1. Losses at the gene ends were 4 bases for V and 2 bases for J; bases not matched to a gene: 1. The CDR3 is made up of 15 amino acids. The germline gives CDR1 MNHEY, CDR2 SMNVEV (reference sequence). For the CDR3, the DNA is TGTGCCAGCAGTTGGGACAGGGGCAACACCGGGGAGCTGTTTTTT. Translated: CASSWDRGNTGELFF.

The chain links TRBV6-5 to TRBJ1-4; 7 nucleotides agree with TRBD1. CDR1 is MNHEY and CDR2 is SVGAGI in the germline V gene. CDR3 length: 16 residues. V lost 0 bases to trimming and J lost 0 bases; unmatched junction nucleotides: 1. The CDR3 DNA follows: TGTGCCAGCAGTTACTCGCAGGGGGCAACTAATGAAAAACTGTTTTTT. Translation: CASSYSQGATNEKLFF.

In its sample, this clone was seen once. This chain uses TRBV19 with TRBJ2-3; perhaps TRBD2 as D (5 bases). Trimming took off 2 bases at V and 7 bases at J, with 19 bases between the two ends. Looked up from germline, CDR1 is LNHDA and CDR2 is SQIVND (reference sequence). The CDR3 runs to 16 residues. Here the CDR3 DNA reads TGTGCCAGTAGTATATCACAGCGGATTCCGCTTCATACGCAGTATTTT. Amino acids: CASSISQRIPLHTQYF.